This TCR beta chain was recorded in a study of metastatic and nonmetastatic thyroid tumors. Findings and caveats of the study: Within blood and tumor, benign nodules reportedly had significantly lower TCR beta diversity than malignant thyroid tumors did.

TCRdb re-clonotyped the PCR reads through MiXCR. The sample consists of tens of thousands of clones, 15% to 20% of them appearing once. Between the trimmed V and J ends, which lost 5 bases and 0 bases, there was a span of 13 bases. The CDR3 loop spans 15 amino acids. CDR1 and CDR2 (germline): LNHNV, YYDKDF (reference sequence). The entire patient cohort was treatment-naive prior to thyroid surgery. As to this clone: Its matching antigen is unknown.

The sequencing sample was made of blood. The origin of this receptor is a female donor with papillary thyroid cancer or a benign thyroid nodule (not recorded which). Some clones in this sample may be carry-over from other donors' samples. The rearrangement uses TRBV15 and TRBJ1-1, with D tentatively TRBD1 (6 bases). The CDR3 DNA sequence: TGTGCCACCAGCTCCCCGGACAGTGTGAACACTGAAGCTTTCTTT. It translates to CATSSPDSVNTEAFF.